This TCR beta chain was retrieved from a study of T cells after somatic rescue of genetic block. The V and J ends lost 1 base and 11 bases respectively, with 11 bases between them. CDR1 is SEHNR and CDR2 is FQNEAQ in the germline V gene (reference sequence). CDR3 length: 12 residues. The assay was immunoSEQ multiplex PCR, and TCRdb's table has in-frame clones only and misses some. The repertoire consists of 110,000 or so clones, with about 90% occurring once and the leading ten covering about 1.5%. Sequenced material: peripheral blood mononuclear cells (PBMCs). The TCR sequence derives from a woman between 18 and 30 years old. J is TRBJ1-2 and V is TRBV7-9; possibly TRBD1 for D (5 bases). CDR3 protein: CASSLVREGYTF. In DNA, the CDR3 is TGTGCCAGCAGCTTAGTGCGCGAGGGGTACACCTTC.